This T cell receptor (beta chain) was identified in a study of cytomegalovirus exposure and HLA in healthy donors. Study in general: Sequencing of some 190 million T cells in an earlier analysis found approximately 120 million unique TCR beta sequences. Study-wide findings and caveats: In a later analysis, the majority of CMV-associated beta chains seemingly showed HLA restriction. Most of the TCR beta V segments (in an earlier analysis) were productive either about 87% or about 30% of the time.

In the case of this clone: The antigen remains unidentified.

The J segment lost 7 bases and the V segment lost 5 bases, leaving 7 bases of the junction unmatched. The length of the CDR3 is 14 residues. Germline V gene sequence: CDR1 SGHAT, CDR2 FQNNGV. Vbeta (60) and Jbeta (13) primers were used in the PCR. Sequenced by immunoSEQ multiplex PCR; TCRdb stores in-frame clones only, minus some. This sample has approximately 200,000 clones, with approximately 80% found just once. The sequence was obtained from a boy aged 2 to 10 in good health and CMV-seronegative. The J gene is TRBJ2-1, the V gene TRBV11-2; 8 nucleotides match TRBD1. The sequencing sample was made of PBMCs. CDR3 sequence reads: CASSIGQGGNEQFF. The CDR3 DNA reads as TGTGCCAGCAGCATCGGACAGGGTGGGAATGAGCAGTTCTTC. Combining the CDR3 with reference TRBV11-2 and TRBJ2-1 gives the whole variable domain EAGVAQSPRYKIIEKRQSVAFWCNPISGHATLYWYQQILGQGPKLLIQFQNNGVVDDSQLPKDRFSAERLKGVDSTLKIQPAKLEDSAVYLCASSIGQGGNEQFFGPGTRLTVL.